This entry features one TCR beta chain sequence. This receptor's antigen is unknown. There are no base qualities to consult, and no much larger clone falls within one base. The data originate from a study of graft-versus-host responses after intestinal transplantation (dated by TCRdb to the early 2020s). Some background on the complete study: Multivisceral, liver-intestinal, or isolated intestinal transplants were received by the recipients. Bulk TCR-beta CDR3 sequencing was used to track graft-versus-host and host-versus-graft alloreactive T cell clones in the graft, circulation and bone marrow after intestinal transplantation. Every recipient was given anti-thymocyte globulin induction, followed by around three years of maintenance tacrolimus and steroids. Rather than being sequenced by the commercial service, samples from a few later patients were sequenced in-house on an Illumina MiSeq and processed with MiXCR. To identify alloreactive clones, pre-transplant mixed lymphocyte reaction products were sequenced and then compared with unstimulated pre-transplant donor and recipient T cells. A cohort of 24 intestinal transplant recipients, including one retransplant, was enrolled, and a few patients lacking pretransplant specimens were excluded. Donor T cell macrochimerism was defined as a peak of at least 4% donor T cells among recipient peripheral blood mononuclear cells.

V lost 5 bases and J lost 3 bases; the stretch between them is 13 bases long. The CDR3 spans 15 residues, from the cysteine through the phenylalanine. The only DNA kept is the CDR3, 45 bases in frame from the first base. CDR1 and CDR2 are drawn from the germline V gene: SNHLY, FYNNEI. Here is what the overall study found, with its caveats: Early after transplant, peak levels of circulating GvH clones were associated with declines in HvG clones. GvH clones were found in recipient bone marrow, and some of the GvH clones appeared earlier in ileal mucosa or blood, which is consistent with an intestinal mucosal origin. In patients with donor T cell macrochimerism, the allografts had high GvH to HvG T cell clonal ratios. The relatively low number and heterogeneity of intestinal transplant patients limited the conclusions.

Read against the paper, the sample's time point label means: cells obtained before transplantation from donor or recipient. CD3+CD4+ and CD3+CD8+ populations were FACS-sorted from unstimulated pre-transplant donor and recipient cells taken from spleen or lymph nodes. Library preparation used the immunoSEQ multiplex PCR assay. For most patients, genomic DNA was isolated with the Qiagen DNeasy Blood and Tissue Kit and sent frozen to Adaptive Biotechnologies for TCR sequencing. For most patients, genomic DNA was subjected to high-throughput TCR-beta CDR3 sequencing by Adaptive Biotechnologies. The paper's data handling went like this. TCR sequencing data were retrieved from Adaptive's ImmunoSEQ software for 15 to 20 patients, whereas a few other patients were processed with MiXCR and VDJtools. To correct CD4 versus CD8 sorting errors, any sequence found in both subsets at a frequency ratio below 5:1 was removed. CDR3 nucleotide sequences shared by donor and recipient were removed because the origin of these sequences could not be assigned. To count as alloreactive, a clone needed at least 2-fold expansion over unstimulated cells and a minimum CFSE-low frequency of 0.002% (template counts) or 0.001% (read counts). Clones detected in sequenced pre-transplant spleen, lymph node, or MLR CFSE-low populations of the donor or recipient were defined as mappable. Cumulative frequency of alloreactive clones was calculated as a percentage of all sequences weighted by copy number. Held by TCRdb, this immuneACCESS table contains in-frame sequences only and omits some clones. Under half of the omission traces to an unresolved V gene where checked; the cause of the rest is unknown. V and J calls and clone size are copied from that table; D and trimming were computed from the DNA. Within this sample are tens of thousands of clones, with about 92% of them counted one time only. The ten top clones hold approximately 2% of the sample.

This receptor chain uses TRBV2 and TRBJ1-4; the D segment could be TRBD1, given 6 matching bases. This clonotype was sampled from a human donor who received an intestinal transplant. Sequencing used unstimulated CD8+ T cells sorted from spleen or lymph node cells, obtained before intestinal transplant. CDR3 region: CASSKDRTSNEKLFF. The base sequence is TGTGCCAGCAGTAAAGACAGGACATCTAATGAAAAACTGTTTTTT.